The clone carrying this T cell receptor (beta chain) was observed many times. Construction of the TCRbeta library involved unique molecular identifiers. TCRdb processed the PCR reads anew with MiXCR; each CDR3 protein has one entry. The data show some 200,000 distinct CDR3 sequences, around 9.7% seen once. Trimming stripped 4 bases from V and 2 bases from J, with 10 bases between. Germline V CDR1 and CDR2: DFQATT, SNEGSKA (reference sequence). The CDR3 has 13 amino acids. The sample is drawn from a study of T-cell reconstitution after alpha-beta-depleted transplantation in children. This TCR derives from a human donor who donated a stem cell graft to a child with SCID. The sample consisted of PBMCs from the stem cell graft donor, taken from the stem cell graft. The rearrangement uses TRBV20-1 and TRBJ2-3; maybe TRBD1 (6 bases). In nucleotides, the CDR3 is TGCAGTGCTACTACAGGGTTCACAGATACGCAGTATTTT. Translated: CSATTGFTDTQYF.